The 10 T cell receptor beta chains listed next were all sequenced from one sample in a study of cytomegalovirus exposure and HLA in healthy donors. The PCR ran on 60 Vbeta and 13 Jbeta primers. Assay used: immunoSEQ multiplex PCR; TCRdb lists only in-frame clones, some missing. Of about 120,000 clones in the sample, 65% to 85% are singletons; the top ten hold roughly 2.6%. Sample: PBMCs. The receptors originated from a woman under 30 in good health and CMV-seronegative.

The chain combines TRBV28 with TRBJ1-3; 7 bases agree with TRBD1. The CDR3 is 15 amino acids. CDR1 and CDR2 (germline): MDHEN, SYDVKM. V lost 5 bases and J lost 4; bases outside the gene matches: 8. Written as DNA, the CDR3 is TGTGCCAGCAGTCTCCACGGGACAGCCGGAAACACCATATATTTT. Its protein product is CASSLHGTAGNTIYF.

This clone was detected a few times. The chain combines TRBV18 with TRBJ2-5; D might be TRBD1 (6 bases). CDR1 and CDR2 from the germline V gene are KGHSH and LQKENI. The germline V and J ends were trimmed by 2 bases and 2 bases, with 12 bases remaining between them. The CDR3 consists of 15 residues. The CDR3 sequence is CASSPLGQGQETQYF. The CDR3 coding sequence is TGTGCCAGCTCACCATTGGGCCAGGGGCAAGAGACCCAGTACTTC.

V and J are TRBV4-1 and TRBJ2-5; 15 bases align to TRBD2. Germline-derived CDR1 and CDR2 are MGHRA and YSYEKL. The CDR3 has 16 amino acids. J gave up 4 bases and V 5 bases, and 5 bases lay outside the gene matches. In DNA, the CDR3 is TGCGCCAGCAGCTTTGGACTAGCGGGGGGGCGAGAGACCCAGTACTTC. The encoded protein is CASSFGLAGGRETQYF.

The chain links TRBV27 to TRBJ2-7; D possibly corresponds to TRBD1 (5 bases). Trimming pared 6 bases from V and 2 bases from J, leaving 11 bases between. This CDR3 comprises 13 residues. Germline V gives CDR1 MNHEY, CDR2 SMNVEV (reference sequence). The CDR3 loop reads CASRAQGTYEQYF. The CDR3 DNA follows: TGTGCCAGCAGGGCCCAGGGTACCTACGAGCAGTACTTC.

The chain links TRBV18 to TRBJ1-1; possibly TRBD1 for D (5 bases). CDR1 is KGHSH and CDR2 is LQKENI in the germline V gene. V was cut by 3 bases and J by 0 bases, with 11 bases left in between. This CDR3 is 15 amino acids long. CDR3 sequence (DNA): TGTGCCAGCTCACCCGCGACAGCGATGAACACTGAAGCTTTCTTT. It codes for CASSPATAMNTEAFF. Filled out from reference TRBV18 and TRBJ1-1, the complete variable domain reads NAGVMQNPRHLVRRRGQEARLRCSPMKGHSHVYWYRQLPEEGLKFMVYLQKENIIDESGMPKERFSAEFPKEGPSILRIQQVVRGDSAAYFCASSPATAMNTEAFFGQGTRLTVV.

On this clone itself: The germline gene is not matched at one end of the junction; a read error may be the cause. The chain has TRBV7-2 and TRBJ1-3; D gene uncertain. Germline V CDR1 and CDR2: SGHTA, FQGNSA. The CDR3 extends over 13 amino acids. Here the CDR3 reads CASSDPNGPLSGF. CDR3 bases: TGTGCCAGCAGCGACCCGAATGGGCCCCTTTCGGGATTT. Combining the CDR3 with reference TRBV7-2 and TRBJ1-3 gives the whole variable domain GAGVSQSPSNKVTEKGKDVELRCDPISGHTALYWYRQSLGQGLEFLIYFQGNSAPDKSGLPSDRFSAERTGGSVSTLTIQRTQQEDSAVYLCASSDPNGPLSGFGEGSWLTVV.

The chain uses TRBV19 and TRBJ1-1; 8 nucleotides line up with TRBD1. CDR3 length: 14 amino acids. Germline lookup yields CDR1 LNHDA and CDR2 SQIVND (reference sequence). The V segment lost 4 bases and the J segment 1 base; nucleotides outside the gene matches: 2. The CDR3 sequence: CASSRQGKNTEAFF. The CDR3 nucleotides read TGTGCCAGTAGTAGACAGGGGAAGAACACTGAAGCTTTCTTT.

The chain carries TRBV19 and TRBJ1-2; tentative D call: TRBD1 (6 bases). In germline, CDR1 is LNHDA, CDR2 SQIVND (reference sequence). The CDR3 has 14 residues. Trimming removed 8 bases from V and 3 bases from J, with 16 bases in between. The CDR3 DNA sequence: TGTGCCAGTCTCCGGCCGGGACAAGACTATGGCTACACCTTC. Amino acid sequence: CASLRPGQDYGYTF.

This chain uses TRBV28 with TRBJ1-5, with TRBD1 matching 11 bases. From germline, CDR1 is MDHEN and CDR2 SYDVKM. The CDR3 has 16 amino acids. V was pared by 6 bases and J by 1 base, with 5 bases of the junction left unmatched. DNA for the CDR3: TGTGCCAGCAGCCACGGGACAGGGGGAAGCAATCAGCCCCAGCATTTT. It yields the protein CASSHGTGGSNQPQHF. Using reference TRBV28 and TRBJ1-5 for the parts outside the CDR3, the full variable domain is DVKVTQSSRYLVKRTGEKVFLECVQDMDHENMFWYRQDPGLGLRLIYFSYDVKMKEKGDIPEGYSVSREKKERFSLILESASTNQTSMYLCASSHGTGGSNQPQHFGDGTRLSIL.

This clone was seen a single time. This chain connects TRBV5-1 to TRBJ2-3; 12 bases match TRBD2. Unmatched junction bases numbered 7, after V lost 4 bases and J lost 4 bases. Looked up from germline, CDR1 is SGHRS and CDR2 is YFSETQ. CDR3 length equals 16 residues. DNA for the CDR3: TGCGCCAGCAGCGGGCGACTAGCGGGAGTGGCAGATACGCAGTATTTT. This encodes CASSGRLAGVADTQYF.